The rows below give T cell receptor beta chains drawn from one sample of a study of CD8 T cells in ankylosing spondylitis. TCRdb used MiXCR to reprocess the 5' RACE reads, holding one entry per CDR3 protein. The profile shows 15,000 or so distinct CDR3 sequences, around 8% of them singletons. The sequenced sample was blood. These TCRs come from a male donor with ankylosing spondylitis or in good health (not recorded which). CDR3s include the opening cysteine and the closing phenylalanine or tryptophan. Each record gives: J gene, D gene, clone size, V gene, CDR3 DNA, CDR3 protein. D genes are given only for firm matches. A clone size is listed for some rows: how often the clone was seen (once, few, many), or a class if it is expanded.

>TRBJ1-1|TRBD1|many|TRBV27
TGTGCCAGCAGTCCGCGACAGGGCGGGAGCACTGAAGCTTTCTTT
CASSPRQGGSTEAFF
>TRBJ2-2|NA|NA|TRBV27
TGTGCCAGCAGTTTCGGGCTCTCCGGGGAGCTGTTTTTT
CASSFGLSGELFF
>TRBJ2-1|NA|many|TRBV7-2
TGTGCCAGCAGCTTAAGTCAGGAGCAGTTCTTC
CASSLSQEQFF
>TRBJ2-7|TRBD2|many|TRBV6-2/TRBV6-3
TGTGCCAGCGAAGGGACTAGCGGGACCCTTGGAGAGCAGTACTTC
CASEGTSGTLGEQYF
>TRBJ2-2|NA|NA|TRBV6-4
TGTGCCAGCAGTAACGGGGCCGGGGAGCTGTTTTTT
CASSNGAGELFF
>TRBJ2-5|TRBD1|few|TRBV12-3/TRBV12-4
TGTGCCAGCAGACCGGGACAGGGTACCCAGTACTTC
CASRPGQGTQYF
>TRBJ2-2|NA|NA|TRBV5-1
TGCGCCAGCAGCTTGACAAACACCGGGGAGCTGTTTTTT
CASSLTNTGELFF
>TRBJ2-3|NA|many|TRBV5-1
TGCGCCAGCAGCTTGGATGTAGCATCAGATACGCAGTATTTT
CASSLDVASDTQYF
>TRBJ2-2|TRBD1|NA|TRBV3-1
TGTGCCAGCAGTCTAGGGACAGCGAACACCGGGGAGCTGTTTTTT
CASSLGTANTGELFF
>TRBJ2-7|NA|many|TRBV20-1
TGCAGTGCTAGCCAGGGGATAGGGTACGAGCAGTACTTC
CSASQGIGYEQYF
>TRBJ2-4|NA|NA|TRBV20-1
TGCAGTGCTAGAGTACCACCGGGGGACATTCAGTACTTC
CSARVPPGDIQYF
>TRBJ2-1|NA|few|TRBV5-1
TGCGCCAGCAGCACCTGGGGGACATACAATGAGCAGTTCTTC
CASSTWGTYNEQFF
>TRBJ2-3|NA|many|TRBV7-3
TGTGCCAGCAGCCAGGGGGGCGGCGATACGCAGTATTTT
CASSQGGGDTQYF
>TRBJ1-5|NA|many|TRBV6-6
TGTGCCAGCAGCTATGGAGGGAATCAGCCCCAGCATTTT
CASSYGGNQPQHF
>TRBJ2-4|NA|NA|TRBV12-3/TRBV12-4
TGTGCCAGCAGTCCCCCAGGGGCTGGGACAAACATTCAGTACTTC
CASSPPGAGTNIQYF
>TRBJ1-1|TRBD1|NA|TRBV5-1
TGCGCCAGCAGCCCGGGACAGGGGATTACTGAAGCTTTCTTT
CASSPGQGITEAFF
>TRBJ2-3|NA|few|TRBV2
TGTGCCAGCACCGAGTCCTCTAGCACAGATACGCAGTATTTT
CASTESSSTDTQYF
>TRBJ1-1|NA|many|TRBV5-1
TGCGCCAGCAGCTTGGATGTAGTGGACACTGAAGCTTTCTTT
CASSLDVVDTEAFF
>TRBJ2-7|TRBD1|few|TRBV28
TGTGCCAGCAAGGGGGGACAGGGGATGGGGCAGTACTTC
CASKGGQGMGQYF
>TRBJ1-1|NA|many|TRBV15
TGTGCCACCAGCAGAGATAATCGGCCTTCGGAAGCTTTCTTT
CATSRDNRPSEAFF
>TRBJ2-1|NA|many|TRBV11-2
TGTGCCAGCAGCTCGGCGGGGTGGCAATACAATGAGCAGTTCTTC
CASSSAGWQYNEQFF
>TRBJ2-3|NA|many|TRBV7-2
TGTGCCAGCAGCCCACTGGGGGATACGCAGTATTTT
CASSPLGDTQYF
>TRBJ1-4|NA|many|TRBV20-1
TGCAGTGCCATAATCTGGGGTAATGATGAAAAACTGTTTTTT
CSAIIWGNDEKLFF
>TRBJ2-1|TRBD1|NA|TRBV5-1
TGCGCCAGCAGCCTGGGACAGGGCTCCTACAATGAGCAGTTCTTC
CASSLGQGSYNEQFF
>TRBJ2-5|NA|NA|TRBV19
TGTGCCAGTAGTATGGGCGAGACCCAGTACTTC
CASSMGETQYF
>TRBJ2-3|NA|NA|TRBV5-1
TGCGCCAGCAGCTTGGACGCTCAGCCCCCAGATACGCAGTATTTT
CASSLDAQPPDTQYF